This TCR beta chain was captured in a study of identical twins. Deletions cut 3 bases from V and 5 bases from J, with 13 bases between. Per the germline V gene, CDR1 is SGDLS and CDR2 is YYNGEE. The CDR3 length is 14 residues. This clonotype was picked up one time. The antigen is unknown. TCRdb analysed the 5' RACE reads with MiXCR anew, one entry per CDR3 protein. Here the sample spans about 690,000 distinct CDR3 sequences, 21% being singletons. Whole-study findings and limits: While abundant cord blood beta clonotypes carried fewer insertions, memory repertoires showed no such pattern.

The same specimen was also included in a second study, on T cells expressing NK-cell markers. According to that study: About six of the donors carried dominant NKG2C+ clonotypes that took up 1.0-7.0% of their CD8+ T cells. The same clonotypes also predominated in the CD3+CD56-NKG2C+ fraction of four donors.

The sequenced sample was PBMCs. This chain uses TRBV9 with TRBJ2-3; tentative D call: TRBD2 (6 bases). The TCR was taken from a woman under 30 in good health. CDR3 DNA sequence: TGTGCCAGCAGCGCGCGACTAGTTAGAGATACGCAGTATTTT. Translation: CASSARLVRDTQYF.